This entry lists 27 T cell receptor beta chains sequenced from one sample in a study of blood T cell repertoires in COVID-19. The method was immunoSEQ multiplex PCR; TCRdb's version includes in-frame clones alone and lacks a portion of them. The sample gives 220,000 or so clones, just under 85% of which show up once; approximately 1.3% is in the top ten. The sequencing sample was made of PBMCs or T cells enriched from blood (not recorded which). These receptors came from a woman aged 40 to 50 with acute COVID-19.

This rearrangement joins TRBV9 to TRBJ1-6; D gene uncertain. From germline, CDR1 is SGDLS and CDR2 YYNGEE. This CDR3 has 15 amino acids. Trimming removed 3 bases from V and 0 bases from J, with 7 bases in between. CDR3 DNA: TGTGCCAGCAGCGCCGGTGCCTCCTATAATTCACCCCTCCACTTT. Its protein product is CASSAGASYNSPLHF.

The chain couples TRBV7-3 to TRBJ2-6, with a possible D match to TRBD1 (6 bases). Trimming removed 5 bases at V and 2 bases at J, with 13 bases between. This CDR3 comprises 16 residues. The germline V gene encodes CDR1 SGHTA and CDR2 FQGTGA. CDR3 sequence reads: CASSAKQGTGANVLTF. In DNA form, the CDR3 reads TGTGCCAGCAGCGCGAAACAGGGTACTGGGGCCAACGTCCTGACTTTC.

The sample holds a few counts of this clone. This chain uses TRBV7-9 with TRBJ2-3, with 10 bases matching TRBD2. With V trimmed by 1 base and J by 2 bases, 3 bases remained unmatched. Germline CDR1 SEHNR, CDR2 FQNEAQ (reference sequence). The CDR3 runs to 16 residues. The CDR3 spells CASSLGSGRFTDTQYF. CDR3 nucleotide sequence: TGTGCCAGCAGCTTAGGTAGCGGGAGGTTCACAGATACGCAGTATTTT.

The chain joins TRBV12-5 to TRBJ1-1; the match to TRBD1 covers 7 bases. Germline CDR1 LGHNT, CDR2 FRNRAP. V shed 6 bases, J shed 8 bases, and the junction held 6 bases outside the gene matches. The CDR3 totals 12 residues. CDR3 coding DNA: TGTGCTAGTGGGACCATGACAGGGGAAGCTTTCTTT. It codes for CASGTMTGEAFF.

V gene TRBV6-5 combines with J gene TRBJ1-5; D uncertain. Trimming took 1 base from V and 4 from J, leaving 8 bases between them. The germline gives CDR1 MNHEY, CDR2 SVGAGI. The CDR3 length is 14 residues. Here the CDR3 reads CASSYYSQNQPQHF. The CDR3 nucleotides are TGTGCCAGCAGTTACTACAGCCAAAATCAGCCCCAGCATTTT.

This clone was detected once. This chain links TRBV19 with TRBJ2-3; 9 bases line up with TRBD2. V shed 6 bases, J shed 2 bases, and the junction held 12 bases outside the gene matches. CDR1 is LNHDA, CDR2 SQIVND, per germline (reference sequence). The CDR3 has 17 residues. The CDR3 here is CASRLTSGPMYTDTQYF. The CDR3 bases are TGTGCCAGTAGACTTACTAGCGGGCCTATGTACACAGATACGCAGTATTTT.

The chain joins TRBV7-2 to TRBJ1-1; 7 positions agree with TRBD1. The ends lost 6 bases at V and 5 bases at J; junction bases unmatched: 9. The CDR3 length is 14 residues. Germline CDR1 SGHTA, CDR2 FQGNSA. CDR3 nucleotide sequence: TGTGCCAGCAGATTGCACAGGGGTGGAACTGAAGCTTTCTTT. Translating gives CASRLHRGGTEAFF.

The chain carries TRBV6-5 and TRBJ2-2, with TRBD2 matching over 7 bases. V lost 7 bases to trimming and J lost 6 bases; unmatched junction nucleotides: 8. Germline V lookup: CDR1 MNHEY, CDR2 SVGAGI. The length of the CDR3 is 14 residues. CDR3 amino acids: CASKRPRGAGELFF. CDR3 sequence (DNA): TGTGCCAGCAAGCGCCCTCGGGGGGCCGGGGAGCTGTTTTTT.

V and J are TRBV28 and TRBJ1-1; TRBD1 might be the D (6 bases). This CDR3 region has 15 residues. The germline CDR1 and CDR2 sequences are MDHEN and SYDVKM. The ends were cut back, 5 bases at V and 3 bases at J, with 16 bases in the middle. DNA of the CDR3: TGTGCCAGCAGTCCCACAGGGTTTGGCGACACTGAAGCTTTCTTT. This encodes CASSPTGFGDTEAFF.

This clone was counted only a few times. This rearrangement joins TRBV4-1 to TRBJ2-1; 9 bases line up with TRBD1. The V segment lost 3 bases and the J segment 6 bases; nucleotides outside the gene matches: 9. The CDR3 is made up of 16 amino acids. Germline-derived CDR1 and CDR2 are MGHRA and YSYEKL. The CDR3 is CASSQDPGQGFNEQFF. The CDR3 DNA reads as TGCGCCAGCAGCCAGGATCCGGGACAGGGTTTCAATGAGCAGTTCTTC.

The rearrangement joins TRBV2 to TRBJ1-3; 7 bases are a match to TRBD1. The trim removed 6 bases at V and 4 bases at J, leaving 6 bases unmatched. The CDR3 runs 14 residues. Germline CDR1 SNHLY, CDR2 FYNNEI. The CDR3 spells CASSSTGAGNTIYF. In DNA form, the CDR3 reads TGTGCCAGCAGCTCCACAGGGGCGGGAAACACCATATATTTT. Full variable domain (missing parts from reference TRBV2 and TRBJ1-3): EPEVTQTPSHQVTQMGQEVILRCVPISNHLYFYWYRQILGQKVEFLVSFYNNEISEKSEIFDDQFSVERPDGSNFTLKIRSTKLEDSAMYFCASSSTGAGNTIYFGEGSWLTVV.

The chain is built from TRBV6-5 and TRBJ2-5; 9 bases are a match to TRBD2. V trimming: 8 bases; J trimming: 5 bases; junction bases outside the gene matches: 12. Germline CDR1 and CDR2: MNHEY and SVGAGI. The CDR3 spans 15 residues. The CDR3 loop reads CASQSRGRVPETQYF. The CDR3 nucleotides read TGTGCCAGCCAGTCCCGCGGGAGGGTTCCGGAGACCCAGTACTTC.

This rearrangement joins TRBV27 to TRBJ2-1, with D possibly TRBD2 on 5 matching bases. Germline CDR1 MNHEY, CDR2 SMNVEV (reference sequence). V dropped 5 bases and J dropped 0 bases, with 11 bases sitting between them. The CDR3 is 15 amino acids. The CDR3 nucleotides read TGTGCCAGCAGTCAAACGGGGAGCTCCTACAATGAGCAGTTCTTC. Its translation: CASSQTGSSYNEQFF.

The rearrangement links TRBV28 to TRBJ1-1; TRBD1 is a possible D gene (6 bases). V was trimmed by 2 bases and J by 3 bases, leaving 13 bases between them. There are 15 residues in the CDR3. The V gene's germline CDR1 is MDHEN and CDR2 SYDVKM. CDR3 nucleotides: TGTGCCAGCAGTTTAAGGGGGAGAGGGGACACTGAAGCTTTCTTT. It encodes CASSLRGRGDTEAFF.

V is TRBV30 and J is TRBJ1-1, with D uncertain. Per germline, CDR1 GTSNPN and CDR2 SVGIG (reference sequence). The CDR3 is 14 amino acids. Trimming cost V 5 bases and J 1 base, with 14 bases left between them. The CDR3 region is CAWSFRVSNTEAFF. The CDR3, as DNA: TGTGCCTGGTCCTTCCGGGTCTCGAACACTGAAGCTTTCTTT.

The chain recombines TRBV24-1 with TRBJ1-1, with unresolved D. Per the germline V gene, CDR1 is KGHDR and CDR2 is SFDVKD. Trimming removed 2 bases at V and 1 base at J, with 10 bases between. The CDR3 consists of 15 residues. The CDR3 DNA is TGTGCCACCAGTGATTCGACCGGAGGGAACACTGAAGCTTTCTTT. Protein: CATSDSTGGNTEAFF.

The chain combines TRBV11-2 with TRBJ1-2; D may be TRBD1 (5 bases). This CDR3 has 15 amino acids. The ends were cut back, 0 bases at V and 4 bases at J, with 12 bases in the middle. Germline-derived CDR1 and CDR2 are SGHAT and FQNNGV. The CDR3 coding sequence is TGTGCCAGCAGCTTAGATGCGGCGGGACTCTATGGCTACACCTTC. Residues: CASSLDAAGLYGYTF.

On this clone: The sample carries other DNA sequences with the same CDR3. The gene calls are TRBV27 and TRBJ1-2; perhaps TRBD1 as D (6 bases). Per germline, CDR1 MNHEY and CDR2 SMNVEV (reference sequence). V dropped 6 bases and J dropped 2 bases, with 10 bases sitting between them. This CDR3 is 13 amino acids long. The CDR3 loop reads CASSRTGNYGYTF. The CDR3 nucleotides read TGTGCCAGCAGCCGAACAGGGAACTATGGCTACACCTTC.

This clone was seen only once. V gene TRBV11-2 combines with J gene TRBJ2-2, with TRBD2 identical over 10 bases. The CDR3 extends over 18 amino acids. V was pared by 1 base and J by 5 bases, with 10 bases of the junction left unmatched. Germline V lookup: CDR1 SGHAT, CDR2 FQNNGV. For the CDR3, the DNA is TGTGCCAGCAGCTTAGTAGCTAGCGGGAGCATTCGGACCGGGGAGCTGTTTTTT. It is translated as CASSLVASGSIRTGELFF.

About this clone: The sample holds other DNA sequences that translate to the same CDR3. The chain employs TRBV5-1 and TRBJ2-7, with TRBD2 matching over 8 bases. Germline V lookup: CDR1 SGHRS, CDR2 YFSETQ. J was trimmed by 2 bases and V by 0 bases; bases with no gene match: 1. The CDR3 spans 14 residues. The CDR3 bases are TGCGCCAGCAGCTTGGCGGGACTAGCCTACGAGCAGTACTTC. Residues: CASSLAGLAYEQYF.

V gene TRBV7-8 combines with J gene TRBJ1-2; tentative D call: TRBD1 (6 bases). Germline values: CDR1 SGHVS, CDR2 FQNEAQ. The CDR3 is 12 residues long. V lost 5 bases, J lost 5 bases, and 9 bases lay in between. The CDR3 DNA follows: TGTGCCAGCAGCCAGGGACAATATGGCTACACCTTC. It translates to CASSQGQYGYTF. The full variable domain, in which reference TRBV7-8 and TRBJ1-2 provide the parts outside the CDR3, is GAGVSQSPRYKVAKRGQDVALRCDPISGHVSLFWYQQALGQGPEFLTYFQNEAQLDKSGLPSDRFFAERPEGSVSTLKIQRTQQEDSAVYLCASSQGQYGYTFGSGTRLTVV.

The CDR3 loop is CASSENRGYQPQHF. The CDR3 DNA follows: TGTGCCAGCAGTGAAAACAGGGGTTATCAGCCCCAGCATTTT. V gene TRBV6-1 combines with J gene TRBJ1-5; 7 positions match TRBD1. Germline V lookup: CDR1 MNHNS, CDR2 SASEGT. This CDR3 is built from 14 residues. Losses at the gene ends were 2 bases for V and 5 bases for J; bases not matched to a gene: 3.

This chain uses TRBV9 with TRBJ1-2, with 10 nucleotides matching TRBD1. V was clipped by 4 bases and J by 0 bases; unmatched bases: 9. CDR3 size: 17 residues. The germline V gene has CDR1 SGDLS and CDR2 YYNGEE. The CDR3 sequence: CASSNRDRGGTNYGYTF. CDR3 sequence (DNA): TGTGCCAGCAGCAACCGGGACAGGGGAGGAACTAACTATGGCTACACCTTC.

The gene calls are TRBV18 and TRBJ1-2; no clear D. There are 13 residues in the CDR3. V was trimmed by 3 bases and J by 7 bases, leaving 12 bases between them. CDR1 is KGHSH, CDR2 LQKENI, per germline. The CDR3 spells CASSPRRDGGYTF. DNA of the CDR3: TGTGCCAGCTCACCTCGGAGGGATGGTGGCTACACCTTC.

CDR3 sequence (DNA): TGTGCCAGTAGTATAGGACAGGTTGGACCCTACGAGCAGTACTTC. Amino acid sequence: CASSIGQVGPYEQYF. The chain employs TRBV19 and TRBJ2-7; TRBD1 might be the D (6 bases). The V gene lost 1 base and the J gene lost 2 bases, with 12 bases spanning the gap. The germline V gene has CDR1 LNHDA and CDR2 SQIVND (reference sequence). This CDR3 spans 15 amino acids.

The chain combines TRBV13 with TRBJ2-1, with 9 bases aligning to TRBD1. Germline V gives CDR1 PRHDT, CDR2 FYEKMQ (reference sequence). Losses at the gene ends were 5 bases for V and 10 bases for J; bases not matched to a gene: 3. The CDR3 has 12 residues. Written as DNA, the CDR3 is TGTGCCAGCAGCCTGGGACAGGGAGAGCAGTTCTTC. This translates into CASSLGQGEQFF.

The rearrangement joins TRBV24-1 to TRBJ2-7, with 10 bases lining up with TRBD1. CDR1 is KGHDR, CDR2 SFDVKD, per germline. This CDR3 comprises 16 residues. The V segment lost 3 bases and the J segment 2 bases; nucleotides outside the gene matches: 6. The CDR3 nucleotides read TGTGCCACCAGTGATGGGACAGGGGATTATCCCTACGAGCAGTACTTC. Translation gives CATSDGTGDYPYEQYF.